The next 32 T cell receptor beta chains were all read from a single sample in a study of blood T cell repertoires in COVID-19. Assay used: immunoSEQ multiplex PCR; TCRdb lists only in-frame clones, some missing. The data show 240,000 or so clones, with 75% to 90% seen just once and roughly 8.3% held by the top ten. Sequencing used PBMCs or T cells enriched from blood (not recorded which). The source is a man between 35 and 55 years old who had recovered from COVID-19.

The chain has TRBV28 and TRBJ2-1; 8 nucleotides line up with TRBD2. J was trimmed by 0 bases and V by 6 bases; bases with no gene match: 4. In germline, CDR1 is MDHEN, CDR2 SYDVKM. The CDR3 sequence is 15 residues long. The CDR3 DNA follows: TGTGCCAGCAGACCCGGGACTAGCTCCTACAATGAGCAGTTCTTC. The encoded protein is CASRPGTSSYNEQFF.

This clone was counted a single time. The rearrangement joins TRBV28 to TRBJ2-1; tentative D call: TRBD1 (6 bases). Deletions cut 5 bases from V and 4 bases from J, with 9 bases between. CDR1 and CDR2 (germline): MDHEN, SYDVKM. CDR3 length: 13 amino acids. The chain's CDR3 is CASSTDSYNEQFF. The CDR3 region has the DNA TGTGCCAGCAGTACGGACAGTTACAATGAGCAGTTCTTC.

The chain recombines TRBV27 with TRBJ2-1, with D tentatively TRBD2 (5 bases). The CDR3 is 14 amino acids. Germline V lookup: CDR1 MNHEY, CDR2 SMNVEV (reference sequence). V gave up 4 bases and J gave up 5 bases, with 12 bases separating them. The DNA of the CDR3 is TGTGCCAGCAGTTCCCGGGGAGAAGACAATGAGCAGTTCTTC. This sequence encodes CASSSRGEDNEQFF.

This chain links TRBV6-1 with TRBJ1-5, with TRBD1 matching 8 bases. V shed 4 bases and J 2 bases; nucleotides not matched to a gene: 10. The CDR3 runs to 17 residues. Per germline, CDR1 MNHNS and CDR2 SASEGT. CDR3 nucleotides: TGTGCCAGCAGTGTAGTACAGGGGGAAAGTGGCAATCAGCCCCAGCATTTT. This codes for CASSVVQGESGNQPQHF.

The J gene is TRBJ1-1, the V gene TRBV5-1, with TRBD1 matching 8 bases. This CDR3 is 14 amino acids long. CDR1 is SGHRS and CDR2 is YFSETQ in the germline V gene. V lost 3 bases to trimming and J lost 3 bases; unmatched junction nucleotides: 4. CDR3 region: CASSWTGRDTEAFF. The CDR3 DNA reads TGCGCCAGCAGCTGGACAGGGAGGGACACTGAAGCTTTCTTT.

This chain uses TRBV24-1 with TRBJ2-7; 8 bases map to TRBD2. V lost 4 bases to trimming and J lost 1 base; unmatched junction nucleotides: 2. The CDR3 consists of 14 residues. CDR1 and CDR2 from the germline V gene are KGHDR and SFDVKD. The CDR3 bases are TGTGCCACCAGTGAATCTAGCGGGTCCTACGAGCAGTACTTC. Amino acids: CATSESSGSYEQYF.

This clone has just one count. The V gene is TRBV7-9, the J gene TRBJ2-3, with D unresolved. The CDR3 loop spans 14 amino acids. Trimming shortened V by 8 bases and J by 2 bases, and 14 bases separated the two germline ends. CDR1 is SEHNR, CDR2 FQNEAQ, per germline (reference sequence). This CDR3 is CASGGELNTDTQYF. CDR3 DNA sequence: TGTGCCAGCGGCGGAGAGCTTAACACAGATACGCAGTATTTT.

The CDR3 spells CASSPAGGRETQYF. CDR3 nucleotides: TGTGCCAGCAGCCCCGCAGGGGGGCGCGAGACCCAGTACTTC. The chain is built from TRBV11-3 and TRBJ2-5; D may be TRBD1 (7 bases). From germline, CDR1 is SGHNT and CDR2 YENEEA. V lost 5 bases and J 5 bases, leaving 15 bases between the germline ends. The CDR3 length is 14 residues.

The gene calls are TRBV28 and TRBJ2-7; 8 bases are a match to TRBD1. In germline, CDR1 is MDHEN, CDR2 SYDVKM. CDR3 length: 14 residues. Trimming at V came to 8 bases and at J to 0 bases, leaving 6 bases not matched to a gene. CDR3 sequence: CASATGGNSYEQYF. The CDR3 DNA is TGTGCCAGCGCTACAGGGGGGAACTCCTACGAGCAGTACTTC.

The chain recombines TRBV7-3 with TRBJ2-1, with 8 bases lining up with TRBD1. Trimming at V came to 5 bases and at J to 7 bases, leaving 7 bases not matched to a gene. The CDR3 is 14 residues long. Germline V lookup: CDR1 SGHTA, CDR2 FQGTGA. CDR3 sequence: CASSPQGVWNEQFF. In DNA form, the CDR3 reads TGTGCCAGCAGCCCACAGGGGGTCTGGAATGAGCAGTTCTTC.

V and J are TRBV7-3 and TRBJ2-1, with 7 positions matching TRBD2. This CDR3 comprises 15 residues. Germline lookup yields CDR1 SGHTA and CDR2 FQGTGA. V was clipped by 3 bases and J by 6 bases; unmatched bases: 8. DNA of the CDR3: TGTGCCAGCAGCTTTTCATCGGGGGGAACCAATGAGCAGTTCTTC. Protein sequence: CASSFSSGGTNEQFF.

This rearrangement joins TRBV6-5 to TRBJ2-1, with D hard to call. The CDR3 is 13 residues long. V was clipped by 0 bases and J by 7 bases, with 7 bases between them. The germline V gene encodes CDR1 MNHEY and CDR2 SVGAGI. Here the CDR3 reads CASSYSNTNEQFF. CDR3 bases: TGTGCCAGCAGTTACTCTAATACTAATGAGCAGTTCTTC.

The chain carries TRBV5-4 and TRBJ2-1; 10 bases agree with TRBD1. Germline V gene sequence: CDR1 SGHNT, CDR2 YYREEE (reference sequence). With 3 bases clipped from V and 2 bases from J, the junction kept 2 bases outside the gene matches. The CDR3 runs 15 residues. CDR3 sequence: CASSWGQGTYNEQFF. The DNA for the CDR3 is TGTGCCAGCAGCTGGGGACAGGGGACCTACAATGAGCAGTTCTTC.

The genes are TRBV4-2 and TRBJ1-1; a weak D match, TRBD1 (5 bases). Deletions cut 0 bases from V and 10 bases from J, with 12 bases between. Per germline, CDR1 LGHNA and CDR2 YNFKEQ. The CDR3 contains 13 residues. The CDR3 coding sequence is TGTGCCAGCAGCCAAGATCAGGGCAGGGCAGCTTTCTTT. Translation gives CASSQDQGRAAFF.

This sequence joins TRBV3-1 (or the pseudogene TRBV3-2) and TRBJ1-1; no firm D call. Germline CDR1 is LGHDT and CDR2 is YNNKEL (reference sequence). This CDR3 spans 14 amino acids. Trimming took off 1 base at V and 1 base at J, with 7 bases between the two ends. Here the CDR3 reads CASSQGVANTEAFF. Written as DNA, the CDR3 is TGTGCCAGCAGCCAAGGCGTAGCGAACACTGAAGCTTTCTTT.

V and J are TRBV28 and TRBJ2-1; TRBD2 matches at 11 bases. Germline V gene data show CDR1 as MDHEN and CDR2 as SYDVKM. The CDR3 sequence is 13 residues long. Trimming removed 9 bases from V and 6 bases from J; junction bases left unmatched: 4. The CDR3 protein is CASGTSGSNEQFF. As DNA, the CDR3 is TGTGCCAGTGGGACTAGCGGTTCCAATGAGCAGTTCTTC.

V usage is TRBV19 and J usage is TRBJ1-3; maybe TRBD1 (6 bases). The ends were cut back, 4 bases at V and 1 base at J, with 11 bases in the middle. The germline CDR1 and CDR2 sequences are LNHDA and SQIVND (reference sequence). The CDR3 totals 15 residues. The CDR3, as DNA: TGTGCCAGTAGTACACCGGGACATTCTGGAAACACCATATATTTT. Protein product: CASSTPGHSGNTIYF.

This rearrangement joins TRBV19 to TRBJ1-5; 8 bases are shared with TRBD1. V trimming: 4 bases; J trimming: 2 bases; junction bases outside the gene matches: 4. CDR3 length: 15 amino acids. Looked up from germline, CDR1 is LNHDA and CDR2 is SQIVND (reference sequence). CDR3 protein: CASSTGQGGNQPQHF. The CDR3 nucleotides are TGTGCCAGTAGTACAGGACAGGGTGGCAATCAGCCCCAGCATTTT.

The chain combines TRBV13 with TRBJ1-5; the match to TRBD1 covers 7 bases. The CDR3 is 15 amino acids. Germline V gene lookup returns CDR1 PRHDT and CDR2 FYEKMQ (reference sequence). V shed 0 bases and J 4 bases; nucleotides not matched to a gene: 3. The CDR3 sequence: CASSLGRQGNQPQHF. The CDR3 DNA is TGTGCCAGCAGCTTAGGCCGACAGGGAAATCAGCCCCAGCATTTT. The full variable domain, its missing parts supplied by reference TRBV13 and TRBJ1-5, is AAGVIQSPRHLIKEKRETATLKCYPIPRHDTVYWYQQGPGQDPQFLISFYEKMQSDKGSIPDRFSAQQFSDYHSELNMSSLELGDSALYFCASSLGRQGNQPQHFGDGTRLSIL.

The CDR3 region has the DNA TGCAGCGTTGAGGGACGACGGACAGGGGGCTATGGCTACACCTTC. This translates into CSVEGRRTGGYGYTF. V usage is TRBV29-1 and J usage is TRBJ1-2; the match to TRBD1 covers 10 bases. Germline V CDR1 and CDR2: SQVTM, ANQGSEA. This CDR3 has 15 residues. J gave up 4 bases and V 3 bases, and 8 bases lay outside the gene matches.

Written as DNA, the CDR3 is TGTGCCAGCAGTTCACAGGGCCGCAATCAGCCCCAGCATTTT. It specifies CASSSQGRNQPQHF. This chain joins TRBV6-2 or TRBV6-3 and TRBJ1-5, with D possibly TRBD1 on 6 matching bases. CDR1 and CDR2 from the germline V gene are MNHEY and SVGEGT. The CDR3 is 14 amino acids. Trimming cost V 4 bases and J 2 bases, with 9 bases left between them.

This clone has just one count. This chain links TRBV5-4 with TRBJ2-1, with TRBD2 matching over 12 bases. V was pared by 3 bases and J by 4 bases, with 11 bases of the junction left unmatched. Germline V gives CDR1 SGHNT, CDR2 YYREEE (reference sequence). The CDR3 has 18 residues. This chain's CDR3 is CASSSQLTSGSSYNEQFF. In nucleotides, the CDR3 is TGTGCCAGCAGCTCGCAGCTGACTAGCGGGAGCTCTTACAATGAGCAGTTCTTC.

The rearrangement joins TRBV9 to TRBJ2-7; 7 nucleotides line up with TRBD1. V trimming: 2 bases; J trimming: 0 bases; junction bases outside the gene matches: 8. Per the germline V gene, CDR1 is SGDLS and CDR2 is YYNGEE. The CDR3 covers 16 residues. CDR3 sequence reads: CASSVTDRPYSYEQYF. Here the CDR3 DNA reads TGTGCCAGCAGCGTCACGGACAGGCCTTACTCCTACGAGCAGTACTTC.

The chain employs TRBV4-3 and TRBJ2-7, with a possible D match to TRBD1 (5 bases). The V end was cut by 3 bases, the J end by 2 bases, with 14 bases between. The CDR3 extends over 15 amino acids. Germline V lookup: CDR1 LGHNA, CDR2 YSLEER. The CDR3 DNA is TGCGCCAGCAGCCAGAACAGGATGGTACCCTACGAGCAGTACTTC. Translating gives CASSQNRMVPYEQYF.

The chain uses TRBV7-2 and TRBJ1-2; the match to TRBD1 covers 9 bases. V trimming: 1 base; J trimming: 4 bases; junction bases outside the gene matches: 10. Germline lookup yields CDR1 SGHTA and CDR2 FQGNSA. The CDR3 is made up of 17 amino acids. The CDR3 sequence: CASSLGPPGQGTYGYTF. The CDR3 DNA sequence: TGTGCCAGCAGCTTAGGGCCACCGGGACAGGGTACCTATGGCTACACCTTC.

This chain connects TRBV30 to TRBJ2-4; 8 bases agree with TRBD1. Germline CDR1 is GTSNPN and CDR2 is SVGIG (reference sequence). Unmatched junction bases numbered 5, after V lost 4 bases and J lost 9 bases. This CDR3 has 12 residues. CDR3 amino acids: CAWNPGGRIQYF. The CDR3 DNA reads TGTGCCTGGAACCCAGGGGGCCGCATTCAGTACTTC.

This clone was observed a handful of times. This rearrangement joins TRBV4-2 to TRBJ2-7; maybe TRBD1 (6 bases). The V end lost 1 base, the J end lost 2 bases, and 9 bases lay between the germline ends. This CDR3 has 14 amino acids. Germline V gene sequence: CDR1 LGHNA, CDR2 YNFKEQ. In DNA, the CDR3 is TGTGCCAGCAGCCAAGGCGACAGGCCCTACGAGCAGTACTTC. Protein sequence: CASSQGDRPYEQYF.

The V and J genes are TRBV25-1 and TRBJ2-1, with TRBD1 as a possible D gene (5 bases). The ends were cut back, 6 bases at V and 1 base at J, with 13 bases in the middle. The V gene's germline CDR1 is MGHDK and CDR2 SYGVNS. This CDR3 region has 15 residues. This CDR3 is CASRSSQVSYNEQFF. The DNA for the CDR3 is TGTGCCAGCAGATCGTCACAGGTGTCCTACAATGAGCAGTTCTTC.

This clone has only one observation. The chain combines TRBV7-9 with TRBJ2-2; no clear D gene. This CDR3 has 13 amino acids. Per the germline V gene, CDR1 is SEHNR and CDR2 is FQNEAQ (reference sequence). The germline V and J ends were trimmed by 5 bases and 5 bases, with 9 bases remaining between them. This chain's CDR3 is CASSPLSTGELFF. As DNA, the CDR3 is TGTGCCAGCAGCCCGTTATCGACCGGGGAGCTGTTTTTT.

The CDR3 reads CASLRASGGQGSDTQYF. The CDR3 bases are TGTGCCAGCCTGAGGGCTAGCGGGGGACAGGGTTCAGATACGCAGTATTTT. The genes are TRBV13 and TRBJ2-3; TRBD2 is a possible D gene (10 bases). The CDR3 loop spans 17 amino acids. The V end was cut by 8 bases, the J end by 4 bases, with 25 bases between. Germline lookup yields CDR1 PRHDT and CDR2 FYEKMQ (reference sequence).

The chain has TRBV2 and TRBJ2-1; 8 nucleotides line up with TRBD1. The CDR3 runs 17 residues. The J segment lost 6 bases and the V segment lost 0 bases, leaving 10 bases of the junction unmatched. CDR1 SNHLY and CDR2 FYNNEI come from the germline V gene. The CDR3 nucleotides are TGTGCCAGCAGTGAAGCGCTTCAGGTCACAGGGGGCAATGAGCAGTTCTTC. Residues: CASSEALQVTGGNEQFF.

V usage is TRBV19 and J usage is TRBJ2-1; 14 bases are shared with TRBD2. The CDR3 sequence is 23 residues long. The junction had 22 bases not matched to a gene; V was cut back by 3 bases and J by 3 bases. CDR1 is LNHDA and CDR2 is SQIVND in the germline V gene (reference sequence). CDR3 coding DNA: TGTGCCAGTAGTATGAGTTCTCTTGGTCCAGGGGGACTAGCGGGAGACTACTACAATGAGCAGTTCTTC. Translation gives CASSMSSLGPGGLAGDYYNEQFF.